These T cell receptor beta chains were read from a single sample in a study of tumor-infiltrating lymphocytes in primary liver carcinoma. TCRdb independently ran MiXCR on the multiplex PCR reads; one entry per CDR3 protein. Of some 95,000 distinct CDR3 sequences listed, around 70% are singletons. The sample consisted of tumor-adjacent normal liver tissue. The source of these receptors is a man in his forties with primary liver carcinoma and hepatitis B virus infection. CDR3s include the opening cysteine and the closing phenylalanine or tryptophan. The D gene is left open where the match is weak. Size is stated for part of the rows, as once, few or many counts, or as a class when the clone is expanded.

length: 15; V: TRBV6-6; size: -; D: -; J: TRBJ2-6; DNA: TGTGCCAGCAGTCATAAAGGGTCTGGGGCCAACGTATTGACTTTC; CDR3: CASSHKGSGANVLTF
length: 12; V: TRBV29-1; size: -; D: -; J: TRBJ2-7; DNA: TGCATCGTTGGGTCAACCCTGGATGAGCAGTACTTC; CDR3: CIVGSTLDEQYF
length: 14; V: TRBV6-5; size: many; D: TRBD1; J: TRBJ1-6; DNA: TGTGCCAGCAGTAGGACAGGGGAAAATTCACCCCTCCACTTT; CDR3: CASSRTGENSPLHF
length: 15; V: TRBV5-1; size: few; D: -; J: TRBJ1-1; DNA: TGCGCCAGCAGCTTGGCTTCGGGCTTGAACACTGAAGCTTTCTTT; CDR3: CASSLASGLNTEAFF
length: 13; V: TRBV11-2; size: -; D: -; J: TRBJ2-7; DNA: TGTGCCAGCACCTCCGATGGCTGGAACGGGCAGTACTTC; CDR3: CASTSDGWNGQYF
length: 15; V: TRBV29-1; size: once; D: -; J: TRBJ2-7; DNA: TGCAGCGTCCGACTAGGGGGAGGTTCTCGCTACGAGCAGTACTTC; CDR3: CSVRLGGGSRYEQYF
length: 14; V: TRBV6-4; size: many; D: -; J: TRBJ2-1; DNA: TGTGCCAGCAAAGGGACTCCAGAGCACAATGAGCAGTTCTTC; CDR3: CASKGTPEHNEQFF
length: 15; V: TRBV11-2; size: -; D: -; J: TRBJ2-1; DNA: TGTGCCAGCGGCATAGATCGTTGGGCGGGCAATGAGCAGTTCTTC; CDR3: CASGIDRWAGNEQFF
length: 16; V: TRBV11-2; size: -; D: TRBD2; J: TRBJ2-1; DNA: TGTGCCAGCAGCTCACTCCCCAGCGGGAGGATCTGTGAGCAGTTCTTC; CDR3: CASSSLPSGRICEQFF
length: 14; V: TRBV7-9; size: -; D: TRBD1; J: TRBJ2-3; DNA: TGTGCCAGCAGCCTGGGACAGGTCACAGATACGCAGTATTTT; CDR3: CASSLGQVTDTQYF
length: 13; V: TRBV7-9; size: few; D: -; J: TRBJ1-1; DNA: TGTGCCAGCAGCCTACACATGAACACTGAAGCTTTCTTT; CDR3: CASSLHMNTEAFF
length: 11; V: TRBV29-1; size: -; D: -; J: TRBJ2-1; DNA: TGCAGTGTGCTCAGGGGAAATGAGCAGTTCTTC; CDR3: CSVLRGNEQFF
length: 13; V: TRBV12-3/TRBV12-4; size: -; D: -; J: TRBJ1-6; DNA: TGTGCCAACAGTTCCCTAGGGGATTCACCCCTCCATTTT; CDR3: CANSSLGDSPLHF
length: 16; V: TRBV5-1; size: few; D: TRBD2; J: TRBJ2-1; DNA: TGCGCCAGCAGCTCGATGGGGGGACTAGTTTTTGATGAGCAGTTCTTC; CDR3: CASSSMGGLVFDEQFF
length: 12; V: TRBV7-9; size: -; D: -; J: TRBJ2-2; DNA: TGTGCCAATAGCTTTAACAGCGGGGAGCTGTTTTTT; CDR3: CANSFNSGELFF
length: 13; V: TRBV12-3/TRBV12-4; size: -; D: TRBD1; J: TRBJ2-1; DNA: TGTGCCAGCAGCATGGACAGGGATAATGAGCAGCTCTTC; CDR3: CASSMDRDNEQLF
length: 12; V: TRBV28; size: -; D: TRBD1; J: TRBJ2-1; DNA: TGTGCCAGCTCCGACAGGGTCAATAAGCAGTTCTTC; CDR3: CASSDRVNKQFF
length: 16; V: TRBV12-3/TRBV12-4; size: -; D: -; J: TRBJ2-2; DNA: TGTGCCAGCAGTTTATACCCAGGGTCCAACACCGGGGGGCTGTCTTTT; CDR3: CASSLYPGSNTGGLSF
length: 16; V: TRBV5-4; size: many; D: TRBD2; J: TRBJ2-1; DNA: TGTGCCAGCAACCCCTCTAGCGGGCCTGCCTACAATGAGCAGTTCTTC; CDR3: CASNPSSGPAYNEQFF
length: 15; V: TRBV11-2; size: -; D: -; J: TRBJ2-2; DNA: TGTGCCAGTAGCTTAGGCAGGGAGAACACCGGGGAGCTGTTTTTT; CDR3: CASSLGRENTGELFF
length: 18; V: TRBV11-2; size: -; D: TRBD1; J: TRBJ1-1; DNA: TGTGTCAGTAGCCCGGGGGGCAGGGGGGCGGCTAGCGACACTGAAGCTTTCTTT; CDR3: CVSSPGGRGAASDTEAFF
length: 15; V: TRBV7-9; size: few; D: TRBD1; J: TRBJ2-1; DNA: TGTGCCAGTCGGACAGGGGGCGGCTCCTACAATGAGCAGTTCTTC; CDR3: CASRTGGGSYNEQFF
length: 13; V: TRBV11-2; size: few; D: -; J: TRBJ2-2; DNA: TGTGCCAGCAGCTTGACGGACACCGGGGAGCTGTTTTTT; CDR3: CASSLTDTGELFF
length: 15; V: TRBV4-1; size: -; D: -; J: TRBJ1-6; DNA: TGCGCCTGCAGCCAAGTTCGGGGGCTGAATTCACCCCTCCACTTT; CDR3: CACSQVRGLNSPLHF
length: 15; V: TRBV7-8; size: many; D: TRBD2; J: TRBJ2-7; DNA: TGTGCCAGCAGCCCGGGGCCGGCTAGCGGTTACGAGCAGTACTTC; CDR3: CASSPGPASGYEQYF
length: 15; V: TRBV5-4; size: -; D: -; J: TRBJ2-5; DNA: TGTGGCAGCAGCTTAGGTCTCGGAAACCAAGGGACCCAGTACTTC; CDR3: CGSSLGLGNQGTQYF
length: 16; V: TRBV7-9; size: -; D: -; J: TRBJ1-2; DNA: TGTGCCAGCAGCTCTAGGGGGGACGGCGCTAACTATGGCTACACCTTC; CDR3: CASSSRGDGANYGYTF
length: 13; V: TRBV5-5; size: -; D: -; J: TRBJ1-1; DNA: TGTGCCAGCAGCTTCGAGGAGAACACTGAAGCCTTCTTT; CDR3: CASSFEENTEAFF
length: 12; V: TRBV6-1; size: many; D: TRBD2; J: TRBJ2-7; DNA: TGTGCCTTGGGCAGGGACTACTACGAGCAGTACTTC; CDR3: CALGRDYYEQYF
length: 14; V: TRBV7-9; size: -; D: -; J: TRBJ2-7; DNA: TGTGCCAGCAGCTTAGAAACCTTAGCCCACGAGCAGTACTTC; CDR3: CASSLETLAHEQYF
length: 16; V: TRBV30; size: -; D: -; J: TRBJ2-6; DNA: TGTGCCTGGAGTAACAGTGGGTTCTCTGGGGCCAACGTCCTGACTTTC; CDR3: CAWSNSGFSGANVLTF
length: 12; V: TRBV11-2; size: -; D: -; J: TRBJ2-1; DNA: TGTGCTAGCAGCATAATCGGGAATGAGCAGTTCTTC; CDR3: CASSIIGNEQFF
length: 13; V: TRBV5-1; size: few; D: TRBD1; J: TRBJ2-7; DNA: TGCGCCAGCAGACAGGGGGCCTCCTACGAGCAGTACTTC; CDR3: CASRQGASYEQYF
length: 16; V: TRBV7-9; size: -; D: TRBD2; J: TRBJ2-1; DNA: TGTGCCAGCAGCCTTCTCCTGGGTAGCGGGAAGGATGAGCAGTTCTTC; CDR3: CASSLLLGSGKDEQFF
length: 14; V: TRBV6-6; size: many; D: -; J: TRBJ1-6; DNA: TGTGCCAGCAGTTACCAGGGTAGGAATTCACCCCTCCACTTT; CDR3: CASSYQGRNSPLHF
length: 11; V: TRBV11-2; size: once; D: -; J: TRBJ2-1; DNA: TGTGCAAGCAGCTTAGGTAATGAGCACTTCTTC; CDR3: CASSLGNEHFF
length: 14; V: TRBV19; size: -; D: -; J: TRBJ2-2; DNA: TGTGCCACCACCCAGTGGCAGAACACCGGGGAGCTGTTTTTT; CDR3: CATTQWQNTGELFF
length: 17; V: TRBV20-1; size: -; D: -; J: TRBJ2-7; DNA: TGCAGTGCTAGAGATACACTCCGTGGCGGGATCCCGTACGAGCAGTACTTC; CDR3: CSARDTLRGGIPYEQYF
length: 13; V: TRBV4-2; size: -; D: -; J: TRBJ1-1; DNA: TGTGCCAACACCACAGCCCACGGCACCGAAGCTTTCTTT; CDR3: CANTTAHGTEAFF
length: 14; V: TRBV18; size: once; D: TRBD1; J: TRBJ2-5; DNA: TGTGCCAGCTCAATCCGACAGGGAGCGGAGACCCAGTACTTC; CDR3: CASSIRQGAETQYF
length: 14; V: TRBV7-9; size: -; D: TRBD1; J: TRBJ1-5; DNA: TGTGCCAGCAGCCTCGGACAGGGGGAAGAGCCCCAGCATTTT; CDR3: CASSLGQGEEPQHF
length: 15; V: TRBV11-2; size: -; D: TRBD2; J: TRBJ2-1; DNA: TGTGGCAGCAGCAGACGGGGTGCGGGAGTCGGGGACCAGTTCTTC; CDR3: CGSSRRGAGVGDQFF
length: 13; V: TRBV28; size: -; D: TRBD1; J: TRBJ2-5; DNA: TGTGCCAGCAGTTCGGACAGGCAAGAGACCCAGTACTTC; CDR3: CASSSDRQETQYF
length: 15; V: TRBV5-4; size: many; D: TRBD1; J: TRBJ2-2; DNA: TGTGCCAGCAGCTCGGGACAGATAGAGACCGGGGAGCTGTTTTTT; CDR3: CASSSGQIETGELFF
length: 16; V: TRBV11-2; size: many; D: TRBD1; J: TRBJ1-2; DNA: TGTGCCAGCAGTCTCACAGCCGGGACAGCTAACTATGGCTACACCTTC; CDR3: CASSLTAGTANYGYTF
length: 10; V: TRBV29-1; size: many; D: -; J: TRBJ1-1; DNA: TGCAGCGTTGAAAACACTGAAGCTTTCTTT; CDR3: CSVENTEAFF
length: 17; V: TRBV5-1; size: many; D: -; J: TRBJ2-5; DNA: TGCGCCAGCAGCTTGAGGCCCTTTGGAGGAGTTGGGGAGACCCAGTACTTC; CDR3: CASSLRPFGGVGETQYF
length: 11; V: TRBV5-6; size: -; D: -; J: TRBJ1-2; DNA: TGTGTCAGCAGGAGCGTCCATGGCTACACCTTC; CDR3: CVSRSVHGYTF
length: 15; V: TRBV6-6; size: few; D: -; J: TRBJ2-1; DNA: TGTGCCAGCAGTTACTGGGGCAGGGTGTACAATGAGCAGTTCTTC; CDR3: CASSYWGRVYNEQFF
length: 15; V: TRBV11-2; size: -; D: TRBD1; J: TRBJ1-2; DNA: TGTGCCGGCAGCACGTCGACAGGGTTGATCCCTGGCTACACCTTC; CDR3: CAGSTSTGLIPGYTF
length: 12; V: TRBV11-2; size: -; D: -; J: TRBJ1-1; DNA: TGTGCCAGCAGCCCACACAGCACTGAAGCTTTATTT; CDR3: CASSPHSTEALF
length: 15; V: TRBV7-9; size: few; D: -; J: TRBJ2-2; DNA: TGTGCCAGCAGCTTGGCCAGGCTGAACACCGGGGAGCTGTTTTTT; CDR3: CASSLARLNTGELFF
length: 15; V: TRBV12-3/TRBV12-4; size: many; D: TRBD1; J: TRBJ2-1; DNA: TGTGCCAGCAGTTTCGGGACAGGGGGCTACAATGAGCAGTTCTTC; CDR3: CASSFGTGGYNEQFF